The 2 T cell receptor beta chains given below trace back to one sample, sequenced in a study of blood T cell repertoires in COVID-19. The assay was immunoSEQ multiplex PCR, and TCRdb's table has in-frame clones only and misses some. The table has hundreds of thousands of clones, 70% to 90% seen once; the top ten hold about 1.5%. Sequenced material: PBMCs or T cells enriched from blood (not recorded which). The source is a woman aged 18 to 35 who had been exposed to COVID-19.

This sequence joins TRBV2 and TRBJ2-7; D perhaps matches TRBD1 (6 bases). V was shortened by 7 bases and J by 2 bases, with 12 bases between the two germline ends. Germline V gene lookup returns CDR1 SNHLY and CDR2 FYNNEI. CDR3 length equals 13 residues. CDR3 residues: CASMKTGPYEQYF. The CDR3 DNA follows: TGTGCCAGCATGAAGACAGGCCCCTACGAGCAGTACTTC.

V and J are TRBV30 and TRBJ2-7, with 9 positions matching TRBD1. V was clipped by 2 bases and J by 0 bases; unmatched bases: 14. From germline, CDR1 is GTSNPN and CDR2 SVGIG (reference sequence). The CDR3 loop spans 18 amino acids. In DNA form, the CDR3 reads TGTGCCTGGAGTACCTCCCCCTGGGACAGGGTGATCTCCTACGAGCAGTACTTC. Amino acids: CAWSTSPWDRVISYEQYF.